Shown below are 3 T cell receptor beta chains from a single sample sequenced in a study of control samples from healthy donors and cancer patients. The table came from immunoSEQ multiplex PCR; TCRdb's copy has only in-frame clones and leaves some out. The data show 95,000 to 150,000 clones, roughly 86% seen once. What was sequenced was blood. These receptors were obtained from a man aged 55 to 70 in good health.

This chain joins TRBV7-6 and TRBJ2-6, with 9 bases that match TRBD1. The CDR3 length is 17 residues. Germline CDR1 and CDR2: SGHVS and FNYEAQ. V trimming: 5 bases; J trimming: 1 base; junction bases outside the gene matches: 6. The CDR3 bases are TGTGCCAGCAGCCACGGGACAGGGCGGTCTGGGGCCAACGTCCTGACTTTC. Protein product: CASSHGTGRSGANVLTF.

Here the CDR3 DNA reads TGTGCCATCAGAAGACAGGGGGGTTACGAGCAGTACTTC. Translation: CAIRRQGGYEQYF. The chain is built from TRBV10-3 and TRBJ2-7, with TRBD1 matching over 9 bases. The CDR3 is 13 amino acids. The ends lost 6 bases at V and 4 bases at J; junction bases unmatched: 4. Germline V gene sequence: CDR1 ENHRY, CDR2 SYGVKD.

A single count supports this clone. J is TRBJ1-2 and V is TRBV6-1; 7 bases line up with TRBD1. The CDR3 is 16 amino acids. V gave up 3 bases and J gave up 4 bases; unmatched junction bases: 11. Germline loops: CDR1 MNHNS, CDR2 SASEGT. The CDR3 is CASSDTLGKGAYGYTF. CDR3 DNA: TGTGCCAGCAGTGACACATTAGGGAAGGGGGCCTATGGCTACACCTTC.